The clone carrying this T cell receptor (beta chain) was counted between two and nine times. Its specificity is not known. Assay: immunoSEQ multiplex PCR; the TCRdb copy retains only in-frame clones and omits some. The repertoire holds nearly 25,000 clones, with about 81% as singletons. The data originate from a study of a mutant IDH1 vaccine in newly diagnosed glioma. Study at large: Vaccine dosing followed radiotherapy by 4-6 weeks, or accompanied temozolomide cycles.

Time point reported: week 47, end of study. Every vaccination contained 300 ug of the mutant IDH1 20-mer peptide and was paired with topical imiquimod. Astrocytomas found in donors were new, WHO grade 3 or 4, IDH1-mutant and ATRX-lost. Germline V gene lookup returns CDR1 SNHLY and CDR2 FYNNEI. Deletions cut 5 bases from V and 6 bases from J, with 14 bases between. The CDR3 is 14 amino acids. Study results and limitations: The authors found pseudoprogression apparently unrelated to changes in top peripheral T cell clonotypes.

J is TRBJ1-5 and V is TRBV2; maybe TRBD1 (6 bases). This TCR derives from a man aged 40-49 years with glioma. Some clones in this sample may be carry-over from other donors' samples. The sample was PBMCs, taken from a glioma patient whose treatment included an IDH1 peptide vaccine. Written as DNA, the CDR3 is TGTGCCAGCAGTCAGGGGATCTCAAGTCAGCCCCAGCATTTT. It is translated as CASSQGISSQPQHF.